This T cell receptor (beta chain) was recovered during a study of cytomegalovirus exposure and HLA in healthy donors listed by TCRdb under 2017. Context from the whole study: According to a later analysis, the roughly 130 validation repertoires were produced on the same platform as the 666 repertoires of the first cohort. Along with the approximately 700-subject first cohort, a separate validation cohort of roughly 110 different subjects was used. The study aimed to test whether signatures of past pathogen exposure could be identified by cataloging public T cell receptors. High-throughput TCR immunosequencing, statistical association of individual TCRs with disease status, and machine learning were combined to predict cytomegalovirus infection status. Broader findings and caveats from the paper: Most TCR sequences were seen in very few donors, while some public TCRs were found in many individuals. The study gave a list of over 150 TCR beta chains associated with cytomegalovirus. It was suggested by the authors that the approach could potentially be generalized to other disease states and immunological phenotypes. In vitro tests confirmed that three of the cytomegalovirus-associated TCR beta chains recognize cytomegalovirus antigens. In a later analysis, TCRs clustered in the first cohort were found to also tend to co-occur in the roughly 120 validation repertoires, with 94% of cluster scores above 0. The classifier was reported to diagnose cytomegalovirus status with high specificity and sensitivity in both the original cohort and the validation cohort. A later analysis had no HLA typing for the validation cohort, so co-occurrence there was scored across all 110 or so repertoires.

Receptors were amplified or captured by the immunoSEQ multiplex PCR assay. In the original analysis: A statistical classification framework was developed to diagnose cytomegalovirus status using the catalog of TCR beta chain sequences. Held by TCRdb, this immuneACCESS table contains in-frame sequences only and omits some clones. Under half of the omission traces to an unresolved V gene where checked; the cause of the rest is unknown. V, J and clone size are taken as reported in that table, and D and trimming were inferred from the DNA itself. For this sample the table gives about 240,000 clones, of which approximately 83% were detected only once. The ten largest clones take up less than 1.5% of the sample. The donors belonged to the validation cohort of about 130 subjects, which was separate from the roughly 670-subject first cohort. Of note for this clone: The specificity of this receptor is unknown. No clone much larger than this one lies a single base away; base qualities are absent.

Unmatched junction bases come to 0, with V trimmed by 7 bases and J by 0 bases. The CDR1 and CDR2 encoded by the germline V gene are SQVTM and ANQGSEA. Including cysteine and phenylalanine, the CDR3 has 13 amino acids. The kept DNA is CDR3 alone, 39 bases in frame from the first base. The chain links TRBV29-1 with TRBJ2-2, with 9 central nucleotides matching TRBD2. The sequencing input was PBMCs. The TCR sequence derives from a woman aged 30 to 39 in good health and CMV-seropositive. CDR3 region: CSASGANTGELFF. In nucleotide form, the sequence is TGCAGCGCTAGCGGGGCGAACACCGGGGAGCTGTTTTTT.